Shown below are 26 T cell receptor beta chains from a single sample sequenced in a study of breast tumors, draining lymph nodes, adjacent tissues. Samples came from axillary lymph nodes draining the breast cancer. From the multiplex PCR reads, TCRdb called clonotypes with MiXCR, one entry per CDR3 protein. The data show some 130,000 distinct CDR3 sequences, around 24% seen once. The source material was axillary lymph node tissue. These receptors were taken from a female donor with breast cancer. Some clones in this sample may be carry-over from other donors' samples.

This clonotype was counted ten times or more. This rearrangement joins TRBV20-1 to TRBJ2-2; 9 bases are shared with TRBD1. Germline-derived CDR1 and CDR2 are DFQATT and SNEGSKA (reference sequence). V gave up 1 base and J gave up 3 bases; unmatched junction bases: 3. The CDR3 loop spans 15 amino acids. The CDR3 reads CSARARTGDTGELFF. As DNA, the CDR3 is TGCAGTGCTAGAGCTCGGACAGGGGACACCGGGGAGCTGTTTTTT.

Concerning this clonotype: This may come from a read error, since a much larger clone is one base off. CDR3 sequence (DNA): TGTGCCAGTAGTAGCCCCCCTTTGTCCCAGTTCTTC. It is translated as CASSSPPLSQFF. The chain combines TRBV19 with TRBJ2-1; unclear D gene. This CDR3 has 12 residues. V shed 4 bases and J shed 13 bases, with 14 bases lying between them. The germline V gene encodes CDR1 LNHDA and CDR2 SQIVND (reference sequence).

A word on this clonotype: A single base separates this from a much larger clone, so it may be a read error. The V and J genes are TRBV15 and TRBJ2-5, with D hard to call. The CDR3 is 14 amino acids. With 0 bases removed from V and 2 bases from J, the gap between germline ends came to 7 bases. Germline lookup yields CDR1 LNHNV and CDR2 YYDKDF (reference sequence). The CDR3: CATSRDVRQETQYF. CDR3 bases: TGTGCCACCAGCAGAGATGTGCGACAAGAGACCCAGTACTTC.

At least ten counts were recorded for this clonotype. The chain employs TRBV4-3 and TRBJ2-2, with unresolved D. Germline CDR1 reads LGHNA; CDR2 reads YSLEER. Trimming pared 1 base from V and 8 bases from J, leaving 11 bases between. CDR3 size: 14 residues. The CDR3 protein is CASSQVRGFGELFF. DNA for the CDR3: TGCGCCAGCAGCCAAGTGCGAGGTTTTGGGGAGCTGTTTTTT.

Ten or more counts support this clonotype. The CDR3 spells CASSLASGSNQPQHF. The CDR3 DNA follows: TGTGCCAGCAGTTTAGCGTCAGGGAGCAATCAGCCCCAGCATTTT. V and J are TRBV12-3 or TRBV12-4 and TRBJ1-5; a possible D gene is TRBD1 (5 bases). Trimming shortened V by 0 bases and J by 1 base, and 7 bases separated the two germline ends. This CDR3 is built from 15 residues.

This clonotype has a single count. The CDR3, as DNA: TGTGCCAGCAGCCCCCAGGGGCAGGGCTATGGCTACACCTTC. Its protein is CASSPQGQGYGYTF. V usage is TRBV3-1 and J usage is TRBJ1-2; maybe TRBD1 (6 bases). Germline V gene lookup returns CDR1 LGHDT and CDR2 YNNKEL (reference sequence). V shed 4 bases and J shed 4 bases, with 13 bases lying between them. The CDR3 is 14 amino acids.

This clonotype was found many times. This chain links TRBV6-1 with TRBJ2-3; no reliable D call. Germline values: CDR1 MNHNS, CDR2 SASEGT. Deletions cut 4 bases from V and 4 bases from J, with 3 bases between. This CDR3 region has 11 residues. The CDR3 region has the DNA TGTGCCAGCAGTGGGGCAGATACGCAGTATTTT. Protein: CASSGADTQYF.

The V call is TRBV28, the J call TRBJ2-1, with unresolved D. Germline values: CDR1 MDHEN, CDR2 SYDVKM. Trimming removed 7 bases at V and 2 bases at J, with 15 bases between. This CDR3 has 15 amino acids. The CDR3 DNA sequence: TGTGCCAGCACCAGCCCGGGCGGCCCCTACAATGAGCAGTTCTTC. Translating gives CASTSPGGPYNEQFF.

This clonotype came up many times. The rearrangement uses TRBV28 and TRBJ2-7; D is uncertain. The germline V gene encodes CDR1 MDHEN and CDR2 SYDVKM. Between the trimmed V and J ends, which lost 5 bases and 5 bases, there was a span of 13 bases. The CDR3 is made up of 13 amino acids. The CDR3 nucleotides read TGTGCCAGCAGTGAACATGGTAGGGACGAGCAGTACTTC. Its protein product is CASSEHGRDEQYF.

Notes on this clonotype: A read error may explain this, as a much larger clone is one base away. The gene calls are TRBV20-1 and TRBJ2-3; 9 positions agree with TRBD1. Germline V gene data show CDR1 as DFQATT and CDR2 as SNEGSKA (reference sequence). This CDR3 contains 13 residues. CDR3 DNA sequence: TGCGGTGCTAGCGGACAGGGGACAGATACGCAGTATTTT. This sequence encodes CGASGQGTDTQYF.

Points on this clonotype: A read error may be the cause here, since a much bigger clone is one base away. The CDR3 loop is CASGLEGQGFTGELFF. The CDR3 DNA follows: TGTGCCAGCGGCTTAGAGGGACAGGGGTTCACCGGGGAGCTGTTTTTT. The rearrangement links TRBV7-8 to TRBJ2-2, with 10 bases fitting TRBD1. Germline CDR1 reads SGHVS; CDR2 reads FQNEAQ. This CDR3 is 16 amino acids long.

In this sample, this clonotype turned up many times. The chain has TRBV7-3 and TRBJ2-1; D possibly corresponds to TRBD1 (5 bases). CDR3 size: 13 residues. V was cut by 1 base and J by 5 bases, with 6 bases left in between. Germline assignment: CDR1 SGHTA and CDR2 FQGTGA. The CDR3 is CASSLIRDNEQFF. The CDR3 bases are TGTGCCAGCAGCTTAATCAGGGACAATGAGCAGTTCTTC. The whole variable domain, filled in from reference TRBV7-3 and TRBJ2-1, reads GAGVSQTPSNKVTEKGKYVELRCDPISGHTALYWYRQSLGQGPEFLIYFQGTGAADDSGLPNDRFFAVRPEGSVSTLKIQRTERGDSAVYLCASSLIRDNEQFFGPGTRLTVL.

The chain couples TRBV20-1 to TRBJ1-2; D possibly corresponds to TRBD1 (5 bases). The CDR3 loop spans 14 amino acids. V lost 1 base to trimming and J lost 3 bases, with 12 bases between them. Germline CDR1 and CDR2: DFQATT and SNEGSKA (reference sequence). CDR3 nucleotide sequence: TGCAGTGCTAGAGCCCTACCAGGGTACTATGGCTACACCTTC. As protein: CSARALPGYYGYTF.

This clonotype was picked up many times. V usage is TRBV15 and J usage is TRBJ2-1; 8 bases fit TRBD2. Germline-derived CDR1 and CDR2 are LNHNV and YYDKDF (reference sequence). V lost 3 bases to trimming and J lost 6 bases; unmatched junction nucleotides: 4. CDR3 length: 14 amino acids. The CDR3 reads CATSRYGRANEQFF. CDR3 nucleotide sequence: TGTGCCACCAGCAGGTACGGGAGGGCCAATGAGCAGTTCTTC.

As regards this clonotype: The junction differs from germline at one of its ends, possibly a read error. V and J are TRBV11-2 and TRBJ2-1, with TRBD2 matching 14 bases. The CDR3 is 18 residues long. Per germline, CDR1 SGHAT and CDR2 FQNNGV. The CDR3 is CASGLIVAGLAGVREQFF. CDR3 coding DNA: TGTGCCAGCGGCTTAATCGTCGCGGGACTAGCGGGAGTAAGGGAGCAGTTCTTC.

There are many counts of this clonotype. The chain combines TRBV29-1 with TRBJ1-3; D unresolved. Germline CDR1 is SQVTM and CDR2 is ANQGSEA. The CDR3 extends over 14 amino acids. V was pared by 6 bases and J by 0 bases, with 12 bases between. The CDR3 region has the DNA TGCAGCGTCAAAGGAAGTAACTCTGGAAACACCATATATTTT. This codes for CSVKGSNSGNTIYF.

J is TRBJ1-2 and V is TRBV2; D might be TRBD1 (5 bases). V shed 6 bases and J shed 2 bases, with 16 bases lying between them. Germline V gives CDR1 SNHLY, CDR2 FYNNEI. This CDR3 has 15 amino acids. CDR3 sequence reads: CASSGTRTMNYGYTF. CDR3 DNA sequence: TGTGCCAGCAGCGGTACGAGGACAATGAACTATGGCTACACCTTC.

This clonotype was detected ten times or more. The genes are TRBV6-5 and TRBJ2-7; the match to TRBD1 covers 9 bases. This CDR3 is built from 15 residues. The V and J ends lost 4 bases and 4 bases, in that order; junction bases with no gene match: 8. In germline, CDR1 is MNHEY, CDR2 SVGAGI. The CDR3 is CASSFTGTGIYEQYF. DNA for the CDR3: TGTGCCAGCAGTTTTACCGGGACAGGGATTTACGAGCAGTACTTC.

This clonotype has a count of ten or more. V gene TRBV20-1 combines with J gene TRBJ2-1, with TRBD1 as a possible D gene (6 bases). With 5 bases removed from V and 10 bases from J, the gap between germline ends came to 18 bases. CDR1 is DFQATT and CDR2 is SNEGSKA in the germline V gene (reference sequence). CDR3 length equals 13 residues. Here the CDR3 reads CSAVFLQGWEQFF. In DNA form, the CDR3 reads TGCAGTGCTGTCTTCTTACAGGGCTGGGAGCAGTTCTTC.

A few counts support this clonotype. The rearrangement links TRBV11-3 to TRBJ1-2; possibly TRBD1 for D (6 bases). Per the germline V gene, CDR1 is SGHNT and CDR2 is YENEEA. The CDR3 consists of 24 residues. V lost 1 base, J lost 2 bases, and 38 bases lay in between. The CDR3 DNA reads TGTGCCAGCAGCTTAGCCTCCGGGACATGGGAGTGTGCTGGCCTTCTAGAGTTGAACTATGGCTACACCTTC. It codes for CASSLASGTWECAGLLELNYGYTF.

This clonotype occurred many times. The chain employs TRBV5-1 and TRBJ2-7; D possibly corresponds to TRBD1 (6 bases). CDR3 length: 14 amino acids. Between the trimmed V and J ends, which lost 2 bases and 3 bases, there was a span of 12 bases. Germline CDR1 SGHRS, CDR2 YFSETQ. The CDR3 protein is CASSFGQGFYEQYF. As DNA, the CDR3 is TGCGCCAGCAGCTTTGGGCAGGGGTTCTACGAGCAGTACTTC.

This clonotype was counted ten times or more. The rearrangement uses TRBV7-2 and TRBJ2-5; tentative D call: TRBD2 (5 bases). The CDR3 contains 13 residues. V dropped 2 bases and J dropped 2 bases, with 6 bases sitting between them. Germline CDR1 reads SGHTA; CDR2 reads FQGNSA. This CDR3 reads CASSLQRQETQYF. CDR3 nucleotides: TGTGCCAGCAGCTTACAGCGGCAAGAGACCCAGTACTTC.

Concerning this clonotype: This clone may be a read error of a much larger clone one base away. The CDR3 DNA sequence: TGCAGTGCTAGAGTTGGAGACAGGGGGTTTAGAGGGACCCAGTACTTC. Its protein product is CSARVGDRGFRGTQYF. The chain uses TRBV20-1 and TRBJ2-5; 9 bases match TRBD1. This CDR3 region has 16 residues. The germline gives CDR1 DFQATT, CDR2 SNEGSKA (reference sequence). The junction had 13 bases not matched to a gene; V was cut back by 1 base and J by 7 bases.

Many counts were recorded for this clonotype. V and J are TRBV6-1 and TRBJ2-3; D is tentatively TRBD1 or TRBD2 (7 bases each). The germline V gene encodes CDR1 MNHNS and CDR2 SASEGT. This CDR3 contains 14 residues. The V and J ends lost 4 bases and 4 bases respectively, with 12 bases between them. The chain's CDR3 is CASSVQGGSDTQYF. The CDR3 DNA follows: TGTGCCAGCAGTGTTCAGGGGGGGTCAGATACGCAGTATTTT.

The chain uses TRBV18 and TRBJ2-1, with 8 positions matching TRBD2. The CDR3 sequence is 16 residues long. The J segment lost 3 bases and the V segment lost 3 bases, leaving 7 bases of the junction unmatched. Germline V gene sequence: CDR1 KGHSH, CDR2 LQKENI. The CDR3 here is CASSPVLADFYNEQFF. The CDR3 nucleotides read TGTGCCAGCTCACCGGTACTAGCGGACTTCTACAATGAGCAGTTCTTC.

Worth noting for this clonotype: A much larger clone lies a single base off, so this may be a read error. This is likely a read error, given that the CDR3 carries no conserved phenylalanine or tryptophan at its end. This chain links TRBV4-1 with TRBJ2-7; 8 nucleotides line up with TRBD1. From germline, CDR1 is MGHRA and CDR2 YSYEKL. The CDR3 runs to 14 residues. V dropped 2 bases and J dropped 3; count of bases not matched to a gene: 3. The CDR3 DNA follows: TGCGCCAGCAGCCAACGTGGACAGGGCTACGAGCAGTACTCC. The encoded protein is CASSQRGQGYEQYS.